This TCR beta chain was retrieved from a study of blood T cell repertoires in COVID-19. As for the study in general: The United States, Italy and Spain were the sources of the acute and convalescent COVID-19 samples. T cells, B-cell-depleted T cells, or PBMCs provided the cDNA or gDNA that served as material.

Authors' methods: For nucleated cells, counts were estimated from reference gene primer amplification. The repertoire was sequenced with immunoSEQ multiplex PCR; TCRdb's copy has only in-frame clones and lacks some. The V and J calls and clone size are taken from that table; D and trimming were inferred from the DNA. The top ten hold around 7.3% of the sample, which has about 240,000 clones, around nine tenths seen once. CDR1 LGHNA and CDR2 YNFKEQ come from the germline V gene. Trimming removed 1 base from V and 6 bases from J; junction bases left unmatched: 7. This CDR3 contains 15 residues. This chain links TRBV4-2 with TRBJ1-2; TRBD1 agrees at 8 bases. The sample taken for sequencing was peripheral blood. The source is a woman aged 65 to 85 with active or convalescent COVID-19. CDR3 DNA sequence: TGTGCCAGCAGCCAAGCGGGATTGGGACAGGATGGCTACACCTTC. As protein: CASSQAGLGQDGYTF.